These T cell receptor beta chains were read from a single sample in a study of Tregs in tolerant kidney transplant recipients. Clones were sequenced by immunoSEQ multiplex PCR, and TCRdb holds only the in-frame ones, with some missing. The sample includes 20,000 or so clones, 50% to 70% of them seen just once. The antigens for these receptors are not known. What was sequenced was Tregs from blood cultured with allogeneic cells. The receptors originated from a human donor in good health. The CDR3 runs from the conserved cysteine through the conserved F or W. Each record gives: D gene, clone size, V gene, J gene, CDR3 length, CDR3 protein, CDR3 DNA. A D gene is named only where the DNA matches it firmly. The size entry is marked missing in some rows and otherwise reads once, few, many or a size class.

d_call: TRBD1
clone_size: NA
v_call: TRBV2
j_call: TRBJ1-1
cdr3_length: 13
cdr3_aa: CASRQGRGTEAFF
cdr3_nt: TGTGCCAGCCGACAGGGGCGCGGAACTGAAGCTTTCTTT

d_call: TRBD1
clone_size: NA
v_call: TRBV5-1
j_call: TRBJ2-7
cdr3_length: 15
cdr3_aa: CASSLATGVRYEQYF
cdr3_nt: TGCGCCAGCAGCTTGGCAACAGGGGTACGCTACGAGCAGTACTTC

d_call: TRBD1
clone_size: NA
v_call: TRBV5-1
j_call: TRBJ1-2
cdr3_length: 15
cdr3_aa: CASSFSGTGSYGYTF
cdr3_nt: TGCGCCAGCAGCTTCTCCGGGACAGGTTCCTATGGCTACACCTTC

d_call: TRBD1
clone_size: NA
v_call: TRBV6-5
j_call: TRBJ1-5
cdr3_length: 14
cdr3_aa: CASSSDRVNQPQHF
cdr3_nt: TGTGCCAGCAGTTCCGACAGGGTGAATCAGCCCCAGCATTTT

d_call: NA
clone_size: NA
v_call: TRBV7-2
j_call: TRBJ2-1
cdr3_length: 15
cdr3_aa: CASSLLGGLYNEQFF
cdr3_nt: TGTGCCAGCAGCTTACTCGGGGGGCTCTACAATGAGCAGTTCTTC

d_call: NA
clone_size: NA
v_call: TRBV5-1
j_call: TRBJ2-7
cdr3_length: 15
cdr3_aa: CASSLGDNGVYEQYF
cdr3_nt: TGCGCCAGCAGCTTGGGTGATAACGGAGTCTACGAGCAGTACTTC

d_call: NA
clone_size: few
v_call: TRBV11-2
j_call: TRBJ2-5
cdr3_length: 11
cdr3_aa: CASSLQETQYF
cdr3_nt: TGTGCCAGCAGCTTACAAGAGACCCAGTACTTC

d_call: TRBD1
clone_size: NA
v_call: TRBV2
j_call: TRBJ2-5
cdr3_length: 16
cdr3_aa: CASGTDRGLLGETQYF
cdr3_nt: TGTGCCAGCGGGACCGACAGGGGCCTGTTGGGGGAGACCCAGTACTTC

d_call: TRBD1
clone_size: NA
v_call: TRBV19
j_call: TRBJ2-1
cdr3_length: 15
cdr3_aa: CASSNGQAGRDEQFF
cdr3_nt: TGTGCCAGTAGTAACGGACAGGCGGGCAGGGATGAGCAGTTCTTC

d_call: TRBD1
clone_size: once
v_call: TRBV29-1
j_call: TRBJ1-1
cdr3_length: 13
cdr3_aa: CSADRGPDTEAFF
cdr3_nt: TGCAGCGCAGACAGGGGGCCAGACACTGAAGCTTTCTTT

d_call: NA
clone_size: NA
v_call: TRBV19
j_call: TRBJ1-6
cdr3_length: 14
cdr3_aa: CASRWTDPNSPLHF
cdr3_nt: TGTGCCAGTAGATGGACCGATCCAAATTCACCCCTCCACTTT

d_call: TRBD1
clone_size: NA
v_call: TRBV7-6
j_call: TRBJ2-7
cdr3_length: 15
cdr3_aa: CASSLGTGATYEQYF
cdr3_nt: TGTGCCAGCAGCTTAGGGACAGGGGCCACCTACGAGCAGTACTTC

d_call: NA
clone_size: few
v_call: TRBV2
j_call: TRBJ1-6
cdr3_length: 16
cdr3_aa: CASSEDEEGLNSPLHF
cdr3_nt: TGTGCCAGCAGTGAAGACGAAGAGGGGCTGAATTCACCCCTCCACTTT

d_call: TRBD2
clone_size: NA
v_call: TRBV11-2
j_call: TRBJ2-7
cdr3_length: 15
cdr3_aa: CASSSVGRALAEQYF
cdr3_nt: TGTGCCAGCAGCTCCGTGGGGAGGGCCTTAGCCGAGCAGTACTTC

d_call: NA
clone_size: NA
v_call: TRBV2
j_call: TRBJ2-5
cdr3_length: 14
cdr3_aa: CARSWGGLGETQYF
cdr3_nt: TGTGCCAGATCTTGGGGGGGCCTGGGAGAGACCCAGTACTTC

d_call: NA
clone_size: few
v_call: TRBV30
j_call: TRBJ1-5
cdr3_length: 14
cdr3_aa: CAWSVSRGNQPQHF
cdr3_nt: TGTGCCTGGAGTGTAAGCAGGGGCAATCAGCCCCAGCATTTT

d_call: NA
clone_size: NA
v_call: TRBV9
j_call: TRBJ2-1
cdr3_length: 17
cdr3_aa: CASSVGGGLSLYNEQFF
cdr3_nt: TGTGCCAGCAGCGTAGGAGGGGGGCTAAGCCTCTACAATGAGCAGTTCTTC

d_call: TRBD2
clone_size: few
v_call: TRBV5-1
j_call: TRBJ2-1
cdr3_length: 15
cdr3_aa: CASNWWGLDYNEQFF
cdr3_nt: TGCGCCAGCAACTGGTGGGGACTAGATTACAATGAGCAGTTCTTC

d_call: TRBD1
clone_size: NA
v_call: TRBV5-6
j_call: TRBJ1-4
cdr3_length: 12
cdr3_aa: CASSIQGGKLFF
cdr3_nt: TGTGCCAGCAGCATCCAGGGGGGGAAACTGTTTTTT

d_call: NA
clone_size: NA
v_call: TRBV6-5
j_call: TRBJ1-6
cdr3_length: 15
cdr3_aa: CASSLRGGNLSPLHF
cdr3_nt: TGTGCCAGCAGTCTACGGGGGGGAAATCTATCACCCCTCCACTTT

d_call: NA
clone_size: NA
v_call: TRBV27
j_call: TRBJ2-2
cdr3_length: 15
cdr3_aa: CASSPNLANTGELFF
cdr3_nt: TGTGCCAGCAGTCCTAACCTGGCGAACACCGGGGAGCTGTTTTTT

d_call: TRBD1
clone_size: NA
v_call: TRBV30
j_call: TRBJ1-4
cdr3_length: 15
cdr3_aa: CAWATNRGGNEKLFF
cdr3_nt: TGTGCCTGGGCCACCAACAGGGGCGGTAATGAAAAACTGTTTTTT

d_call: NA
clone_size: NA
v_call: TRBV7-2
j_call: TRBJ2-3
cdr3_length: 16
cdr3_aa: CASSLGVAVLTDTQYF
cdr3_nt: TGTGCCAGCAGCTTAGGGGTAGCGGTGTTAACAGATACGCAGTATTTT

d_call: NA
clone_size: NA
v_call: TRBV15
j_call: TRBJ2-1
cdr3_length: 15
cdr3_aa: CATSTERERYNEQFF
cdr3_nt: TGTGCCACCAGCACTGAACGGGAGAGATACAATGAGCAGTTCTTC

d_call: NA
clone_size: NA
v_call: TRBV5-4
j_call: TRBJ1-1
cdr3_length: 14
cdr3_aa: CASSLDTLGTEAFF
cdr3_nt: TGTGCCAGCAGCTTGGACACCTTAGGGACTGAAGCTTTCTTT

d_call: NA
clone_size: NA
v_call: TRBV28
j_call: TRBJ1-1
cdr3_length: 14
cdr3_aa: CASRILTVNTEAFF
cdr3_nt: TGTGCCAGCAGAATCCTGACAGTTAACACTGAAGCTTTCTTT

d_call: NA
clone_size: medium-sized
v_call: TRBV7-8
j_call: TRBJ2-3
cdr3_length: 15
cdr3_aa: CASSLQGKRTDTQYF
cdr3_nt: TGTGCCAGCAGCTTACAGGGGAAGAGAACAGATACGCAGTATTTT

d_call: TRBD1
clone_size: NA
v_call: TRBV9
j_call: TRBJ1-4
cdr3_length: 17
cdr3_aa: CASSDRDRAATNEKLFF
cdr3_nt: TGTGCCAGCAGCGACCGGGACAGGGCCGCAACTAATGAAAAACTGTTTTTT

d_call: NA
clone_size: NA
v_call: TRBV10-3
j_call: TRBJ2-7
cdr3_length: 14
cdr3_aa: CAISAIRGRYEQYF
cdr3_nt: TGTGCCATCAGCGCCATAAGGGGGAGATACGAGCAGTACTTC

d_call: TRBD2
clone_size: NA
v_call: TRBV5-4
j_call: TRBJ2-1
cdr3_length: 16
cdr3_aa: CASSSLILAGYNEQFF
cdr3_nt: TGTGCCAGCAGCTCCTTGATATTAGCGGGGTACAATGAGCAGTTCTTC

d_call: NA
clone_size: NA
v_call: TRBV6-5
j_call: TRBJ1-1
cdr3_length: 15
cdr3_aa: CASITGRWGNTEAFF
cdr3_nt: TGTGCCAGCATAACCGGACGGTGGGGTAACACTGAAGCTTTCTTT

d_call: NA
clone_size: NA
v_call: TRBV6-6
j_call: TRBJ1-2
cdr3_length: 13
cdr3_aa: CASSYPQGRDYTF
cdr3_nt: TGTGCCAGCAGTTACCCACAGGGAAGGGACTACACCTTC

d_call: NA
clone_size: NA
v_call: TRBV18
j_call: TRBJ1-5
cdr3_length: 14
cdr3_aa: CASSPSNRNQPQHF
cdr3_nt: TGTGCCAGCTCACCCTCTAACAGGAATCAGCCCCAGCATTTT

d_call: TRBD2
clone_size: few
v_call: TRBV5-1
j_call: TRBJ2-3
cdr3_length: 17
cdr3_aa: CASSMAWGLASTDTQYF
cdr3_nt: TGCGCCAGCAGCATGGCCTGGGGACTAGCGAGCACAGATACGCAGTATTTT

d_call: NA
clone_size: NA
v_call: TRBV18
j_call: TRBJ1-1
cdr3_length: 13
cdr3_aa: CASSQGGTTEAFF
cdr3_nt: TGTGCCAGCTCACAGGGGGGGACCACTGAAGCTTTCTTT

d_call: NA
clone_size: NA
v_call: TRBV5-4
j_call: TRBJ1-2
cdr3_length: 15
cdr3_aa: CASSLVDPGEYGYTF
cdr3_nt: TGTGCCAGCAGCTTGGTCGACCCTGGGGAGTATGGCTACACCTTC

d_call: NA
clone_size: NA
v_call: TRBV11-2
j_call: TRBJ1-2
cdr3_length: 15
cdr3_aa: CASRHLGGAGYGYTF
cdr3_nt: TGTGCCAGCAGACATCTAGGGGGGGCAGGCTATGGCTACACCTTC

d_call: TRBD2
clone_size: NA
v_call: TRBV4-1
j_call: TRBJ2-3
cdr3_length: 19
cdr3_aa: CASSRDPTLAGVSTDTQYF
cdr3_nt: TGCGCCAGCAGCCGCGACCCCACACTAGCGGGAGTCAGCACAGATACGCAGTATTTT

d_call: NA
clone_size: NA
v_call: TRBV11-2
j_call: TRBJ1-2
cdr3_length: 15
cdr3_aa: CASSSRVFSNYGYTF
cdr3_nt: TGTGCCAGCAGCTCCAGGGTTTTTTCTAACTATGGCTACACCTTC

d_call: TRBD2
clone_size: NA
v_call: TRBV6-5
j_call: TRBJ2-7
cdr3_length: 15
cdr3_aa: CASSYRGTSGTRKYF
cdr3_nt: TGTGCCAGCAGTTACAGAGGGACTAGCGGGACCAGGAAGTACTTC

d_call: NA
clone_size: NA
v_call: TRBV7-5
j_call: TRBJ2-5
cdr3_length: 16
cdr3_aa: CVRSLGSGQLQETQYF
cdr3_nt: TGTGTCAGAAGCTTAGGGTCTGGGCAGCTCCAAGAGACCCAGTACTTC

d_call: NA
clone_size: NA
v_call: TRBV2
j_call: TRBJ2-2
cdr3_length: 14
cdr3_aa: CASSEVRNTGELFF
cdr3_nt: TGTGCCAGCAGTGAAGTCCGAAACACCGGGGAGCTGTTTTTT

d_call: TRBD1
clone_size: few
v_call: TRBV6-4
j_call: TRBJ2-6
cdr3_length: 18
cdr3_aa: CASSFSGTGTSGANVLTF
cdr3_nt: TGTGCCAGCAGTTTCTCCGGGACAGGGACCTCTGGGGCCAACGTCCTGACTTTC

d_call: TRBD2
clone_size: few
v_call: TRBV15
j_call: TRBJ2-1
cdr3_length: 17
cdr3_aa: CATSTRSTSGGINEQFF
cdr3_nt: TGTGCCACCAGCACCAGATCAACCAGCGGGGGTATCAATGAGCAGTTCTTC

d_call: TRBD1
clone_size: NA
v_call: TRBV5-6
j_call: TRBJ2-7
cdr3_length: 15
cdr3_aa: CASSFQGAGTYEQYF
cdr3_nt: TGTGCCAGCAGCTTCCAGGGGGCCGGGACCTACGAGCAGTACTTC

d_call: NA
clone_size: NA
v_call: TRBV18
j_call: TRBJ2-3
cdr3_length: 12
cdr3_aa: CASSPGKDTQYF
cdr3_nt: TGTGCCAGCTCACCGGGGAAAGATACGCAGTATTTT

d_call: NA
clone_size: NA
v_call: TRBV19
j_call: TRBJ2-1
cdr3_length: 14
cdr3_aa: CASSSSRWNNEQFF
cdr3_nt: TGTGCCAGTAGTAGTAGTAGATGGAACAATGAGCAGTTCTTC

d_call: TRBD2
clone_size: few
v_call: TRBV7-2
j_call: TRBJ2-6
cdr3_length: 16
cdr3_aa: CASSFSGGSGANVLTF
cdr3_nt: TGTGCCAGCAGCTTTAGCGGGGGCTCTGGGGCCAACGTCCTGACTTTC